Included here is one TCR beta chain sequence, with context. What it recognizes is unknown. An input of roughly 0.45 to 1 ug of RNA was subjected to reverse transcription using random hexamers. Coverage of TCR beta CDR3 amplification by immunoSEQ multiplex PCR extended to 54 Vbeta and 13 Jbeta. TCRdb reanalysed the immunoSEQ multiplex PCR reads using MiXCR and keeps one entry per CDR3 protein. Among roughly 180,000 distinct CDR3 sequences listed, about 95% were seen once. The data were obtained in a study of CD8 T cells in Susac syndrome. Turning to the study itself: Six sequenced Susac syndrome patients had clinically active disease, while 8 or 9 were in remission. Study observations and caveats: The CD4+ T cell repertoires in Susac syndrome did not show any clonal expansion.

Patients having Susac syndrome satisfied recently defined diagnostic criteria for definite or probable disease. The sequence derives from a human donor with Susac syndrome. Sequences were obtained from CD4+ T cells from PBMCs.

CDR3 sequence reads: CASSPGLPLQPQHF. The CDR3 DNA follows: TGTGCCAGCAGTCCGGGACTCCCGTTACAGCCCCAGCATTTT. This sequence joins TRBV2 and TRBJ1-5; TRBD1 might be the D (5 bases). The CDR3 runs 14 residues. Per germline, CDR1 SNHLY and CDR2 FYNNEI. Trimming took 5 bases from V and 7 from J, leaving 15 bases between them.